The entry below gives a single TCR beta chain sequence along with its context. As yet, its antigen is unknown. TCRdb passed the reads through MiXCR, listing each CDR3 protein once. Among some 900,000 distinct CDR3 sequences listed, around a third were seen once. This entry comes from a study of T cell repertoires in cytomegalovirus infection. Overall study: Both recently identified HLA-C-restricted and well-studied HLA-B-restricted CMV epitopes were used in the study. In public TCR beta signatures, there were indications of both CMV infection and matching HLA type. Study outcomes and limitations: Summed frequency of shared TCR beta families picked out CMV carriers who also had the relevant HLA.

CDR3 length: 18 residues. V lost 4 bases and J lost 4, with 26 bases in between. Looked up from germline, CDR1 is DFQATT and CDR2 is SNEGSKA (reference sequence). Sequences were derived from cultured CD8+ T cells from PBMCs, sampled from culture after CMV antigen stimulation. The rearrangement links TRBV20-1 to TRBJ2-1; maybe TRBD1 (6 bases). The sequence was collected from a human donor in good health (CMV status not recorded). Some clones in this sample may be carry-over from other donors' samples. The CDR3 coding sequence is TGCAGTGCTAAGCAAGAGAGCGGAAGGACAGCTGAATACAATGAGCAGTTCTTC. Translated: CSAKQESGRTAEYNEQFF.